The TCR beta chain under discussion was sequenced for a study of blood T cell repertoires in COVID-19. From germline, CDR1 is MNHEY and CDR2 SVGEGT. Trimming left V 5 bases short and J 5 bases short, with 15 bases between. This CDR3 spans 14 amino acids. Data came from immunoSEQ multiplex PCR; TCRdb stores just in-frame clones and leaves some out. This sample has 50,000 or so clones, with roughly nine tenths found just once. This chain links TRBV6-2 or TRBV6-3 with TRBJ1-1, with D unresolved. Sample: peripheral blood. The sequence derives from a man in his 70s with active COVID-19. The CDR3 DNA reads TGTGCCAGCAGTGCAGACTTTTCGGGTACTGAAGCTTTCTTT. It is translated as CASSADFSGTEAFF.